The clone carrying this T cell receptor (beta chain) was seen at least ten times. The antigen is not known. Excluded: other autoimmune disease, uncontrolled infection, pregnancy or lactation. As diagnostic evidence, clinical symptoms, serum thyroxine, TRAb, thyroid ultrasound and orbital computed tomography were relied upon. For repertoire sequencing, the TCR beta CDR3 regions were amplified from RNA transcripts. HTBI primers were employed in first-round RT-PCR, then a second-round multiplex PCR followed. MiXCR, applied by TCRdb to the multiplex PCR reads, yields one record per CDR3 protein. The sample shows about 500,000 distinct CDR3 sequences, around an eighth of them seen only once. The sample belongs to a study of Graves' ophthalmopathy and Graves' hyperthyroidism. Study summary: At initial diagnosis, peripheral blood was obtained, and this preceded any treatment. Broader study findings: Ophthalmopathy progression cases were predicted by the model with 70.59% sensitivity and about 72% specificity.

The CDR3 is made up of 13 amino acids. Germline CDR1 and CDR2: SNHLY and FYNNEI. The V and J ends lost 9 bases and 4 bases, in that order; junction bases with no gene match: 6. The TCR was taken from a woman aged 25-40 years with Graves' ophthalmopathy. Source material: blood. The chain is built from TRBV2 and TRBJ2-7; 10 bases match TRBD1. The CDR3 DNA follows: TGTGCCAGAAGACAGGGGGCTAAGTACGAGCAGTACTTC. Its protein is CARRQGAKYEQYF.